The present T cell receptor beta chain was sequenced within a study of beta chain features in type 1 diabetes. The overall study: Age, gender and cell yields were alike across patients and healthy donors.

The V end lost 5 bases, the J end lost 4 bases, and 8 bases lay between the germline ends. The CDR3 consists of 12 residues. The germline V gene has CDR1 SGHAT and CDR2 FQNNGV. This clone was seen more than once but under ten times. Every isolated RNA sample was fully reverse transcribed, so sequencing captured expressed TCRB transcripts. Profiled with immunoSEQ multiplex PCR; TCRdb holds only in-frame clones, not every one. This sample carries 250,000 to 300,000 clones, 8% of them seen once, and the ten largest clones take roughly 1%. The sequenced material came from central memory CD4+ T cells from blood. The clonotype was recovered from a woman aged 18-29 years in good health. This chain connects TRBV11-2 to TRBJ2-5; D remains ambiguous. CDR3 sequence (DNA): TGTGCCAGCAGCCACGGGCTAGAGACCCAGTACTTC. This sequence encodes CASSHGLETQYF.